This TCR beta chain was recovered during a study of blood T cell repertoires in COVID-19. For the study at large: Italy, Spain and the United States were the sources of the convalescent and acute COVID-19 samples. PBMCs, B-cell-depleted T cells, or T cells were the source of the cDNA or gDNA that made up the material.

Under the authors' procedure: Reference gene primer amplification gave estimated nucleated cell counts. This table comes from immunoSEQ multiplex PCR, and its TCRdb copy is limited to in-frame clones, with some not included. V, J and clone size are those of that table, while D and trimming were read from the DNA. The sample consists of 150,000 to 200,000 clones, less than 85% of them appearing once. Germline CDR1 reads SGHNT; CDR2 reads YYREEE (reference sequence). The junction had 12 bases not matched to a gene; V was cut back by 2 bases and J by 3 bases. This CDR3 has 17 residues. The clonotype originates from a woman older than 75 with active or convalescent COVID-19. The chain carries TRBV5-4 and TRBJ2-5; 8 nucleotides align to TRBD1. Sequencing used peripheral blood. The CDR3 reads CASSFNRGTGTKETQYF. DNA of the CDR3: TGTGCCAGCAGCTTCAACAGGGGGACGGGAACAAAAGAGACCCAGTACTTC.